This T cell receptor beta chain was retrieved from a study of T cells in Graves' hyperthyroidism and ophthalmopathy. RNA transcripts served as the template for amplifying TCR beta CDR3 regions. Initially, a first-round RT-PCR of the TCR CDR3 employed the HTBI primer set. Via MiXCR, TCRdb re-called the multiplex PCR reads, giving one row per CDR3 protein. The sample records 500,000 to 650,000 distinct CDR3 sequences, more than 12% being singletons. Disease lasting under 3 months, a NOSPECS grade of at least 4, and a Clinical Activity Score of at least 3 were features of the ophthalmopathy patients. The CDR3 covers 13 residues. With V trimmed by 7 bases and J by 1 base, 1 base remained unmatched.

Specimen: blood. This sequence originates from a woman between 50 and 59 years old with Graves' ophthalmopathy. This sequence joins TRBV12-3 or TRBV12-4 and TRBJ1-5; 7 nucleotides line up with TRBD1. CDR3: CASKGASNQPQHF. DNA of the CDR3: TGTGCCAGCAAGGGGGCGAGCAATCAGCCCCAGCATTTT.